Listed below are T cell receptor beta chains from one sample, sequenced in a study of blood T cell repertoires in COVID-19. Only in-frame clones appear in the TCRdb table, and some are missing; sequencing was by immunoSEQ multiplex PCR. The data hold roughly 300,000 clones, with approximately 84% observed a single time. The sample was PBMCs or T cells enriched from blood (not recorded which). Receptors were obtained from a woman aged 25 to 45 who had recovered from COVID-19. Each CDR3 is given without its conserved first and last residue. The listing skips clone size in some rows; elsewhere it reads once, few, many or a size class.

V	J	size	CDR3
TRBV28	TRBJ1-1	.	ASSLTGWNTEAF
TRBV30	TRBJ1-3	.	AWSITGGNTIY
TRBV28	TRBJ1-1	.	ASSQITGRTEAF
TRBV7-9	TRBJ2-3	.	ASSLWDRVGDTQY
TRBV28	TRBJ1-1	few	ASSLTGTNTEAF
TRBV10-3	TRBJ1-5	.	AISVRVDQPQH
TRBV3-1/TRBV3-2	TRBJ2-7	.	ASKREPGGEQY
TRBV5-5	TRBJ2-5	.	ASSFSGTTQETQY
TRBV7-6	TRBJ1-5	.	ASSSDRTNQPQH
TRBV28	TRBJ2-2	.	ASMRGQMDTGELF
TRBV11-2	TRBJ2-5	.	ASSFSSGNQETQY
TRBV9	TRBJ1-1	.	ASSVATGGVGDTEAF
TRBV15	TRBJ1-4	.	ATSRDHPGPQGNEKLF
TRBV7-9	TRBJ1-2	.	ASSLAGTGDNYGYT
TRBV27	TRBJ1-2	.	ASSGTGGLKGGYT
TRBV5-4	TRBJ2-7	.	ASSSGGTGYEQY
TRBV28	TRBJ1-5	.	ASSTRSGGEH
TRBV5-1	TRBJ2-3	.	ASSTRTSFLIADTQY
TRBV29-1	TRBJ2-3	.	SVEGGRDTQY
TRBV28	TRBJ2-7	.	ASRDRASYEQY